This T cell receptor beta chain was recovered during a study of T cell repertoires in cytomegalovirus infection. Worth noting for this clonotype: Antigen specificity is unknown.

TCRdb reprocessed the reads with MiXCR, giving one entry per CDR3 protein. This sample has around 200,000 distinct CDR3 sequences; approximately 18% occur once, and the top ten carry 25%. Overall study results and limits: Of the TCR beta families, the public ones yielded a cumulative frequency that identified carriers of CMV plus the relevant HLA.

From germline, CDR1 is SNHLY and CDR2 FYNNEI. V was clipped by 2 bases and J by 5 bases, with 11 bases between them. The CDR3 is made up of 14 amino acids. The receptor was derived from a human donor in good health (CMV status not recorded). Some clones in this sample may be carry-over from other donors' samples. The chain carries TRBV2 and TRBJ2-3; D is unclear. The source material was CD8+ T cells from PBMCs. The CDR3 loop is CASSESGNQDTQYF. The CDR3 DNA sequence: TGTGCCAGCAGTGAATCTGGAAACCAAGATACGCAGTATTTT.